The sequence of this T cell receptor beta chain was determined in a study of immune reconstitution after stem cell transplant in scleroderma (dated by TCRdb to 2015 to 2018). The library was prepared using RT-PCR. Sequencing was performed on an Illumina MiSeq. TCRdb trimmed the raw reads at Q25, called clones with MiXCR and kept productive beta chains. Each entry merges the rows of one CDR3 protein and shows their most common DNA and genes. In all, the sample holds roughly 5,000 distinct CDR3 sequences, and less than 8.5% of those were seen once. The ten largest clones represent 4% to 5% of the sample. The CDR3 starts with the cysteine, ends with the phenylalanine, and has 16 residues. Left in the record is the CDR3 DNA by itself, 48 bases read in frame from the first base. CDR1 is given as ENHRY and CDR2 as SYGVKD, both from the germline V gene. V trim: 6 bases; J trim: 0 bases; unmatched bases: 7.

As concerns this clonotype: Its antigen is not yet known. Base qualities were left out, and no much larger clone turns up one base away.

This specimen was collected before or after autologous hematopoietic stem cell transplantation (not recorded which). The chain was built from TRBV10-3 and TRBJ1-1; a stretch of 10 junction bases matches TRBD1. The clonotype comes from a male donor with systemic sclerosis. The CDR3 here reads CAISSGTGAMNTEAFF. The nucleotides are TGTGCCATCAGCTCCGGGACAGGGGCTATGAACACTGAAGCTTTCTTT.